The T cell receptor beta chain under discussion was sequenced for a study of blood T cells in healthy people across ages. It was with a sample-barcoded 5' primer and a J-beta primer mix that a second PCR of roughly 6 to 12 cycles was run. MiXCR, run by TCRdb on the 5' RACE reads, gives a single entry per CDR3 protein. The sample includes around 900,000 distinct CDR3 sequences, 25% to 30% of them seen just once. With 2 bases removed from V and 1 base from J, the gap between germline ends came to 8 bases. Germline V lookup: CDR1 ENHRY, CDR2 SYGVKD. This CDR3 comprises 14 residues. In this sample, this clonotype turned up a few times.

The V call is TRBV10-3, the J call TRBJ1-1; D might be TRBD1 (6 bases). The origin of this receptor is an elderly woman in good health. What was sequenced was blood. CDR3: CAISELGANTEAFF. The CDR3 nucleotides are TGTGCCATCAGTGAGCTGGGGGCGAACACTGAAGCTTTCTTT.